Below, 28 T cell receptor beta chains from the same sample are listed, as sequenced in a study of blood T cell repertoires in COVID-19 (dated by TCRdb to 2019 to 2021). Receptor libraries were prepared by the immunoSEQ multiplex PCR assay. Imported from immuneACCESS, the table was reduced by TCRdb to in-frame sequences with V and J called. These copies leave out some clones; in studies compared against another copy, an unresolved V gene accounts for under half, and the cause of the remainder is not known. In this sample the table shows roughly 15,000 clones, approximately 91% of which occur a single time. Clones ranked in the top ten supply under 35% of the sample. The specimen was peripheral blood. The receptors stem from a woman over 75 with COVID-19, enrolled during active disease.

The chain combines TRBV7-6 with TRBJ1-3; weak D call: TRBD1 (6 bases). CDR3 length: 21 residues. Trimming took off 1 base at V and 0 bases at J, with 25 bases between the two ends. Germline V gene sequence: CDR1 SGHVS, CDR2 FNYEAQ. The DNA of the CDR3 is TGTGCCAGCAGCTTAGAGCCATATATGCCCGGACAGAGTAACTCTGGAAACACCATATATTTT. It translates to CASSLEPYMPGQSNSGNTIYF.

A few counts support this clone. The CDR3 region has the DNA TGTGCCAGTAGTTCTAAGACAGGGGGCGCCGGCAATCAGCCCCAGCATTTT. It translates to CASSSKTGGAGNQPQHF. The chain uses TRBV19 and TRBJ1-5, with 10 bases that match TRBD1. The CDR3 covers 17 residues. With V trimmed by 5 bases and J by 2 bases, 9 bases remained unmatched. The germline V gene has CDR1 LNHDA and CDR2 SQIVND (reference sequence).

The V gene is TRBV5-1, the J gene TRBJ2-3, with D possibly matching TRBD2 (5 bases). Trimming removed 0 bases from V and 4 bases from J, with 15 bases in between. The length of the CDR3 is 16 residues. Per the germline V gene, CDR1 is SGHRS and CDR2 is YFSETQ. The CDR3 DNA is TGCGCCAGCAGCTTGGAGGGCCCGCGTAGCGCAGATACGCAGTATTTT. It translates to CASSLEGPRSADTQYF.

CDR3 sequence: CASSEGPNYGYTF. The CDR3 bases are TGCGCCAGCAGCGAGGGTCCGAACTATGGCTACACCTTC. The chain employs TRBV5-1 and TRBJ1-2; no clear D gene. V lost 4 bases and J lost 2, with 9 bases in between. CDR3 length equals 13 residues. Per germline, CDR1 SGHRS and CDR2 YFSETQ. Using reference TRBV5-1 and TRBJ1-2 for the parts outside the CDR3, the full variable domain is KAGVTQTPRYLIKTRGQQVTLSCSPISGHRSVSWYQQTPGQGLQFLFEYFSETQRNKGNFPGRFSGRQFSNSRSEMNVSTLELGDSALYLCASSEGPNYGYTFGSGTRLTVV.

The CDR3 nucleotides are TGTGCCAGCAGGTTGGGGACAGGGCGGTATCAGCCCCAGCATTTT. Protein: CASRLGTGRYQPQHF. V gene TRBV2 combines with J gene TRBJ1-5; 9 positions agree with TRBD1. The length of the CDR3 is 15 residues. V lost 6 bases to trimming and J lost 5 bases; unmatched junction nucleotides: 8. Germline CDR1 and CDR2: SNHLY and FYNNEI.

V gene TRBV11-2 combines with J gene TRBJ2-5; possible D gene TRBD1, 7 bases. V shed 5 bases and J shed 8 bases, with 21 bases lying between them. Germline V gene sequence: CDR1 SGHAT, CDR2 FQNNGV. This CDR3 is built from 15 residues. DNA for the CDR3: TGTGCCAGCAGCCCCACCCGCGGAGGGGGCGCAACCCAGTACTTC. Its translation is CASSPTRGGGATQYF. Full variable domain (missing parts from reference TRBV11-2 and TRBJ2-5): EAGVAQSPRYKIIEKRQSVAFWCNPISGHATLYWYQQILGQGPKLLIQFQNNGVVDDSQLPKDRFSAERLKGVDSTLKIQPAKLEDSAVYLCASSPTRGGGATQYFGPGTRLLVL.

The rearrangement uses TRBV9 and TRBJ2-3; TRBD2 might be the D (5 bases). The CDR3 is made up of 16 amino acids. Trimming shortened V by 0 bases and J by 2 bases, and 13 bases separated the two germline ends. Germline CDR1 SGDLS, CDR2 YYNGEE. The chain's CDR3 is CASSVGPAEVTDTQYF. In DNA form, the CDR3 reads TGTGCCAGCAGCGTAGGCCCAGCGGAAGTCACAGATACGCAGTATTTT.

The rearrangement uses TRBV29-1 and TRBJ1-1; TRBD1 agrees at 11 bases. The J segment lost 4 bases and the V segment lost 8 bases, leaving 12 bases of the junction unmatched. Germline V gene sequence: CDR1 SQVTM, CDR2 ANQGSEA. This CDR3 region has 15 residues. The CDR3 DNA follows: TGCAGCCCCTTGCTCCGGACAGGGGGCGGCACTGAAGCTTTCTTT. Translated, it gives CSPLLRTGGGTEAFF.

CDR3 bases: TGTGCCAGCAGCTTTGAAGGGACAGGGGGCCCCACTGAAGCTTTCTTT. Its protein is CASSFEGTGGPTEAFF. The chain carries TRBV7-8 and TRBJ1-1; 12 bases are a match to TRBD1. Trimming at V came to 3 bases and at J to 4 bases, leaving 6 bases not matched to a gene. There are 16 residues in the CDR3. CDR1 and CDR2 (germline): SGHVS, FQNEAQ.

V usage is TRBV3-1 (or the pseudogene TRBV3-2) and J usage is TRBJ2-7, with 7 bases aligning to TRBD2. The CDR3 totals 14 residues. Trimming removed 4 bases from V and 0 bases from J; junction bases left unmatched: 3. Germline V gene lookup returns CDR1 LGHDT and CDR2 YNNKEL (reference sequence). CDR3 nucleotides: TGTGCCAGCAGCCCTAGCGGCGTCTCCTACGAGCAGTACTTC. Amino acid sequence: CASSPSGVSYEQYF.

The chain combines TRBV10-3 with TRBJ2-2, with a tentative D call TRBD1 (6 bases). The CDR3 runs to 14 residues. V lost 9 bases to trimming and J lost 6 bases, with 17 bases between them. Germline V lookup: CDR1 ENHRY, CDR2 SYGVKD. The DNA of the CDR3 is TGTGCCATGAACGAGTACTCAGGGGCCGGGGAGCTGTTTTTT. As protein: CAMNEYSGAGELFF.

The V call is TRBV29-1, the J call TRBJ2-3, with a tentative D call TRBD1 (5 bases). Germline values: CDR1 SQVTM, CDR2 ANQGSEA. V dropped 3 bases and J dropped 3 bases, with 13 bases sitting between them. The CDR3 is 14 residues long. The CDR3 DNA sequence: TGCAGCGTTGATGGTAGGGGAAGAACAGATACGCAGTATTTT. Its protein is CSVDGRGRTDTQYF.

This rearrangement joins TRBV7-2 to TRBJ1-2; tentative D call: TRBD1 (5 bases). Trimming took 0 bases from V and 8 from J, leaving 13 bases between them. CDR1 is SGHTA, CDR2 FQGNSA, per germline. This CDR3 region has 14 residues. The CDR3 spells CASSLAQGSLGYTF. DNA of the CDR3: TGTGCCAGCAGCTTAGCGCAGGGTTCGTTAGGCTACACCTTC.

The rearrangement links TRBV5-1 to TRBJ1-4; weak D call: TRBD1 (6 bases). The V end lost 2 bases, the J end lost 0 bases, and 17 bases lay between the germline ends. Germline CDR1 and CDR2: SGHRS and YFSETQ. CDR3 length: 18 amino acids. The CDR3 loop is CASSFSGVLLSTNEKLFF. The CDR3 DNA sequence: TGCGCCAGCAGCTTCTCAGGGGTTCTACTTTCAACTAATGAAAAACTGTTTTTT.

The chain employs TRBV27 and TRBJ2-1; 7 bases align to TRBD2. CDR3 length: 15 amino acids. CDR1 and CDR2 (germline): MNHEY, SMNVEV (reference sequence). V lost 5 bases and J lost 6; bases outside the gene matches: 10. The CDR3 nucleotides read TGTGCCAGCAGTCTCCTGGGGGGGGGTGTCAATGAGCAGTTCTTC. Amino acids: CASSLLGGGVNEQFF.

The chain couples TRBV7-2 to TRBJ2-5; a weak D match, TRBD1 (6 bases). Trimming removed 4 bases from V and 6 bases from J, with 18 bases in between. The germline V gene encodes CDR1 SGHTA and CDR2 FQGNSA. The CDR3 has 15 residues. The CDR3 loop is CASSSVLTTGQTQYF. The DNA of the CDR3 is TGTGCCAGCAGCTCCGTACTTACTACAGGGCAGACCCAGTACTTC.

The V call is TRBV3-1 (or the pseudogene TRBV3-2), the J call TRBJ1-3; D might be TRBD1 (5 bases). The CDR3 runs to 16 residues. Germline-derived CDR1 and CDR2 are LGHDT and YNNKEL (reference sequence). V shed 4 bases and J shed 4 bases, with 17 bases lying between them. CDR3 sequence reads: CASSLKGAGRGNTIYF. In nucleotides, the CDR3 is TGTGCCAGCAGCCTTAAAGGGGCAGGACGGGGAAACACCATATATTTT.

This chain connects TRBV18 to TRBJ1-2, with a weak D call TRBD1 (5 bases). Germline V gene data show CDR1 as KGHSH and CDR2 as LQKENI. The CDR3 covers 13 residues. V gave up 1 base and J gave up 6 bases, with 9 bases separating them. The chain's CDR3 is CASSPLRENGYTF. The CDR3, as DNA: TGTGCCAGCTCACCACTCAGGGAAAATGGCTACACCTTC.

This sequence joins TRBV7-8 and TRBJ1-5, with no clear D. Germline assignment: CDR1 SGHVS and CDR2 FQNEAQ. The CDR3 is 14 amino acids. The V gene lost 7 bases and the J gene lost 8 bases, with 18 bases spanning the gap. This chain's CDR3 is CASTTEPMGEPQHF. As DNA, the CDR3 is TGTGCCAGCACCACGGAGCCTATGGGTGAGCCCCAGCATTTT.

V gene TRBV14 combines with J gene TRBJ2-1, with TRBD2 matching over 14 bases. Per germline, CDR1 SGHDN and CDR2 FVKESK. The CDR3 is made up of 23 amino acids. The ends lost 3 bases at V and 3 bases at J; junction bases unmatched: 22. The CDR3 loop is CASSQSWTVTVTSGGAIYNEQFF. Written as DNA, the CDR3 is TGTGCCAGCAGCCAGAGTTGGACAGTGACCGTGACTAGCGGGGGGGCCATCTACAATGAGCAGTTCTTC.

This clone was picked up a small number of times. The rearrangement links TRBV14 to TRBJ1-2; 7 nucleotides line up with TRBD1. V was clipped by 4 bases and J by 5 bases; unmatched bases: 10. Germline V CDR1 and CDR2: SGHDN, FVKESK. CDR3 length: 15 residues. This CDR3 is CASSLRRDSLYGYTF. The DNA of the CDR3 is TGTGCCAGCAGCCTTCGCCGGGACAGCCTTTATGGCTACACCTTC.

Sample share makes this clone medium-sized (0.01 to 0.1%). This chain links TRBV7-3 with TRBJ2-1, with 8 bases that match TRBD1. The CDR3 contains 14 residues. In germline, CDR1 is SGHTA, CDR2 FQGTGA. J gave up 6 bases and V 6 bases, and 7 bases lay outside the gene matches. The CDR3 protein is CASSQDRAGNEQFF. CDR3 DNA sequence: TGTGCCAGCAGTCAGGACAGGGCTGGCAATGAGCAGTTCTTC.

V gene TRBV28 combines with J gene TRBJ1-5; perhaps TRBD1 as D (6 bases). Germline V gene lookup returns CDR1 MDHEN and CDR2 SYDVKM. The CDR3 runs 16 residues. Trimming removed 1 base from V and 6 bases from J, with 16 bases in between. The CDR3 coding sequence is TGTGCCAGCAGTTTATTATCAGGACAGTTTGGTCAGCCCCAGCATTTT. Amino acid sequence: CASSLLSGQFGQPQHF.

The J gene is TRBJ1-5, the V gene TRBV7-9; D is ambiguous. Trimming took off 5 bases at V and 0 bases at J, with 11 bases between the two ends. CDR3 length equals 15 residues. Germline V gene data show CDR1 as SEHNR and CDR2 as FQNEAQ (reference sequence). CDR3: CASSQTGYSNQPQHF. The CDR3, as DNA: TGTGCCAGCAGCCAGACGGGGTATAGCAATCAGCCCCAGCATTTT.

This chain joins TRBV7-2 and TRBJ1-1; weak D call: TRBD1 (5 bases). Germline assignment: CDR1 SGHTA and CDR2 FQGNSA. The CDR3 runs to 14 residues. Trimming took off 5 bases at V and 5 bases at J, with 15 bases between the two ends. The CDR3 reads CASSAGPAVTEAFF. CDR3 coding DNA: TGTGCCAGCAGCGCGGGACCGGCAGTGACTGAAGCTTTCTTT.

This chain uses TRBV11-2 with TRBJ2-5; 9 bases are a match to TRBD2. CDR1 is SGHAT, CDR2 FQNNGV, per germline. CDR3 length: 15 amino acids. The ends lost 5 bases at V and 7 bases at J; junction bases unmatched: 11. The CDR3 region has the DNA TGTGCCAGCAGCGGCTCCGGGGGACTAGCCGGGACCCAGTACTTC. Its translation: CASSGSGGLAGTQYF.

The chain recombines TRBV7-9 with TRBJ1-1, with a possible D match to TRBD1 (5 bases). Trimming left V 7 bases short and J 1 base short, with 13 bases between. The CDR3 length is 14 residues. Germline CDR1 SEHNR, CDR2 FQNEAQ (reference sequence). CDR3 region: CASNKDGQNTEAFF. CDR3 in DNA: TGTGCCAGCAACAAGGACGGACAGAACACTGAAGCTTTCTTT.

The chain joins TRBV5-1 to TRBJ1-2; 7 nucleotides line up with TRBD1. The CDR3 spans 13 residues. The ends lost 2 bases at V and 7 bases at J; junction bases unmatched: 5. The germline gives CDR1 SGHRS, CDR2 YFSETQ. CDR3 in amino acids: CASSFTGDGGYTF. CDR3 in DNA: TGCGCCAGCAGCTTTACAGGGGACGGTGGCTACACCTTC. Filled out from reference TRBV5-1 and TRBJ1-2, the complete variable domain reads KAGVTQTPRYLIKTRGQQVTLSCSPISGHRSVSWYQQTPGQGLQFLFEYFSETQRNKGNFPGRFSGRQFSNSRSEMNVSTLELGDSALYLCASSFTGDGGYTFGSGTRLTVV.